This T cell receptor beta chain was recorded in a study of blood T cell repertoires in COVID-19. Source study methods: Amplifying reference gene primers gave estimates of nucleated cell counts. Assay used: immunoSEQ multiplex PCR; TCRdb lists only in-frame clones, some missing. Clonal size and the V and J genes are those of that table, whereas D and trimming came from the DNA. The data hold hundreds of thousands of clones, with more than 80% observed a single time. The CDR3 spans 14 residues. Germline V gene sequence: CDR1 SGHRS, CDR2 YFSETQ. V lost 2 bases and J 6 bases, leaving 13 bases between the germline ends.

This TCR was recovered from a woman younger than 45 with COVID-19, enrolled during active disease. Sequencing was performed on peripheral blood. The chain couples TRBV5-1 to TRBJ2-3, with D unresolved. DNA of the CDR3: TGCGCCAGCAGCTTAAGTTCGGCACAGGATACGCAGTATTTT. It specifies CASSLSSAQDTQYF.